This T cell receptor (beta chain) came from a study of blood T cell repertoires in COVID-19 (dated by TCRdb to 2018 to 2021). Regarding the complete study: Samples from collaborators originated in the United States, Italy and Spain and spanned both the acute and convalescent phases of COVID-19. The sample metadata nearly always contained a de-identified subject ID, COVID-19 status, age in years and sex. Subjects who had been exposed to COVID-19, were actively infected with it, or had recovered from it provided the deeply sampled blood TCRbeta repertoires that made up the dataset. Where HLA class I and class II types were available, the types were taken from metadata supplied by the sample provider, not from assay-based typing. Samples came from the ongoing ImmuneRACE study (first 160 participants) plus 1,254 subjects from 6 global collaborators. The repertoires were made available in a free public database intended to serve as a resource for research on the immune response to SARS-CoV-2. The material from the prospective study consisted of cDNA or gDNA derived from T cells, B-cell-depleted T cells, or PBMCs.

Summary of the overall study and its limitations: How much clinical and demographic metadata was included differed by source and by participant, and the metadata was provided uncurated.

The collaborating institutions used their own protocols to collect whole blood in K2EDTA tubes. For TCRbeta analysis, collaborators shipped samples in one of three forms: frozen whole blood, isolated PBMCs, or DNA extracted from either of those sample types. TCRbeta CDR3 regions were amplified from genomic DNA using the immunoSEQ Assay, a bias-controlled multiplex PCR. In the original analysis: The number of nucleated cells in each sample was estimated by amplification of reference gene primers within the assay. To quantify the absolute abundance of each unique TCRbeta CDR3 rearrangement, sequence reads were collapsed and filtered. Productive Simpson clonality was computed per sample as the square root of Simpson's diversity index over productive rearrangements. Imported from immuneACCESS, the table was reduced by TCRdb to in-frame sequences with V and J called. These copies leave out some clones; in studies compared against another copy, an unresolved V gene accounts for under half, and the cause of the remainder is not known. V, J and clone size reflect that table, while D and trimming were determined from the DNA. Counted in this sample were a few hundred thousand clones; approximately 85% of them appeared once. The ten top clones hold approximately 5.1% of the sample.

Here V drops 3 bases and J drops 5 bases, and the junction holds 6 bases not matched to any gene. From the cysteine through the phenylalanine, the CDR3 covers 14 amino acids. CDR3 DNA is the only sequence kept; it has 42 bases, read in frame from the first base. From a lookup of the germline V gene (reference sequence), CDR1 and CDR2 are LGHDT and YNNKEL. Concerning this clone: Which antigen it targets is not known. Base qualities are not at hand, and no much larger clone is one base apart.

The sequencing sample was made of peripheral blood. This sequence originates from a man between 45 and 60 years old with active or convalescent COVID-19. The rearranged segments are TRBV3-1 (or the pseudogene TRBV3-2) and TRBJ2-7; 8 central nucleotides agree with TRBD2. The sequence in DNA is TGTGCCAGCAGCCATAGAGCGGGAGCGAACGAGCAGTACTTC. This yields the protein CASSHRAGANEQYF.